This TCR beta chain was recovered during a study of T cell responses to AZD1222 COVID-19 vaccine. CDR1 and CDR2 from the germline V gene are SGHAT and FQNNGV. This CDR3 spans 15 amino acids. Trimming removed 3 bases at V and 4 bases at J, with 12 bases between. Repertoires were generated with immunoSEQ multiplex PCR, while TCRdb's copy carries only in-frame clones and drops some. The sample consists of about 130,000 clones, 80% to 95% of them appearing once. This clone was picked up one time. The TCR comes from an adult in good health. The chain recombines TRBV11-2 with TRBJ2-2; TRBD2 is a possible D gene (8 bases). The sample consisted of peripheral blood, taken on day 0 of MenACWY control vaccination. CDR3 residues: CASSFREGATGELFF. For the CDR3, the DNA is TGTGCCAGCAGCTTTCGGGAGGGGGCCACCGGGGAGCTGTTTTTT.